The source of this T cell receptor beta chain is a study of cytomegalovirus exposure and HLA in healthy donors. Study-level results: The study put 150 to 200 TCR beta chains on its list as cytomegalovirus-associated. HLA alleles were associated with fewer than 20,000 TCR beta sequences in a later analysis at 0.05 false discovery rate. A later analysis linked a missense variant in DCLRE1C to the trimming of TCR beta V and J genes.

The primer mix had 60 Vbeta and 13 Jbeta primers. Per the authors' pipeline: Approximately 83 million unique TCR beta chains, 10 million to 14 million shared, were counted in a later analysis. TCRdb's copy holds only in-frame clones and misses some; the assay was immunoSEQ multiplex PCR. From that table come the V and J calls and clone size; the DNA was used to work out D and trimming. The sample has about 110,000 clones, more than 60% seen once. The V gene end was trimmed by 4 bases and the J gene end by 2 bases; junction bases not matched to a gene: 5. This CDR3 spans 14 amino acids. Germline CDR1 and CDR2: SGHRS and YFSETQ. Concerning this clone itself: The antigen remains undetermined.

The origin of this receptor is a female donor in good health and CMV-seropositive. The V and J genes are TRBV5-1 and TRBJ1-2; 7 bases are shared with TRBD1. The source material was PBMCs. The CDR3 DNA reads as TGCGCCAGCAGCGGAGGGACAGCCAACTATGGCTACACCTTC. Translated, it gives CASSGGTANYGYTF.